Listed below are T cell receptor beta chains from one sample, sequenced in a study of HIV-infected children after antiretroviral therapy interruption. TCRdb used MiXCR to reprocess the 3' RACE reads, holding one entry per CDR3 protein. The sample has nearly 15,000 distinct CDR3 sequences, 3.4% seen once. Here the sequenced sample was CD45RO+ CD8+ T cells from PBMCs, pooled from several time points, taken from a donor given antiretroviral therapy, either interrupted or continuous. The receptor source for this set is a pool of human donors with HIV. CDR3s include the opening cysteine and the closing phenylalanine or tryptophan. The order of the fields is V gene, J gene, CDR3 protein.

v_gene: TRBV28; j_gene: TRBJ1-1; CDR3aa: CASSLRNRGSVNTEAFF
v_gene: TRBV25-1; j_gene: TRBJ2-7; CDR3aa: CASSTGTGSYEQYF
v_gene: TRBV27; j_gene: TRBJ2-3; CDR3aa: CASSFGGRDTDTQYF
v_gene: TRBV7-8; j_gene: TRBJ2-2; CDR3aa: CASSSAIRGQGFTGELFF
v_gene: TRBV20-1; j_gene: TRBJ2-7; CDR3aa: CSAPLGTSDSSEQYF
v_gene: TRBV7-6; j_gene: TRBJ2-1; CDR3aa: CTSSLARGEQFF
v_gene: TRBV11-1; j_gene: TRBJ2-1; CDR3aa: CASSYTLAGGVSSYNEQFF
v_gene: TRBV28; j_gene: TRBJ1-2; CDR3aa: CASSRTGRWGGYTF
v_gene: TRBV2; j_gene: TRBJ2-7; CDR3aa: CASTTGGLTYEQYF
v_gene: TRBV5-1; j_gene: TRBJ1-1; CDR3aa: CASSLEMQAYLNTEAFF
v_gene: TRBV20-1; j_gene: TRBJ1-2; CDR3aa: CSPVGGDEDYGYTF
v_gene: TRBV12-3/TRBV12-4; j_gene: TRBJ2-3; CDR3aa: CASSLALGAREDTQYF
v_gene: TRBV27; j_gene: TRBJ2-2; CDR3aa: CASSMTLGLAGSGELFF
v_gene: TRBV7-1; j_gene: TRBJ2-7; CDR3aa: CASSSEGGAPYEQYF
v_gene: TRBV4-1; j_gene: TRBJ1-5; CDR3aa: CASSPSLIRPQHF
v_gene: TRBV6-2/TRBV6-3; j_gene: TRBJ1-1; CDR3aa: CASSYGGSVTEAFF
v_gene: TRBV28; j_gene: TRBJ2-1; CDR3aa: CASREGTVHNEQFF
v_gene: TRBV28; j_gene: TRBJ2-4; CDR3aa: CASTEMTRENIQYF
v_gene: TRBV6-1; j_gene: TRBJ2-6; CDR3aa: CASSEADSSGANVLTF
v_gene: TRBV11-2; j_gene: TRBJ1-3; CDR3aa: CASSFPRWDSESSGNTIYF